The rows below give T cell receptor beta chains drawn from one sample of a study of T cell responses to AZD1222 COVID-19 vaccine. TCRdb keeps only in-frame clones here, not all; method: immunoSEQ multiplex PCR. The sample consists of about 94,000 clones, around 85% of them appearing once. This material consisted of peripheral blood, taken 28 days after the second AZD1222 dose. The receptors were gathered from an adult who received the AZD1222 COVID-19 vaccine. CDR3s include the opening cysteine and the closing phenylalanine or tryptophan. Each record gives: CDR3 length, clone size, J gene, V gene, D gene, CDR3 DNA, CDR3 protein. The D gene is left open where the match is weak. Not all rows give a size; the values are once, few, many and, for expanded clones, a class.

cdr3_length: 14
clone_size: .
j_call: TRBJ2-1
v_call: TRBV15
d_call: TRBD2
cdr3_nt: TGTGCCACCAGCAGTAGCGGGCCCCAGAATGAGCAGTTCTTC
cdr3_aa: CATSSSGPQNEQFF

cdr3_length: 13
clone_size: .
j_call: TRBJ2-5
v_call: TRBV7-3
d_call: .
cdr3_nt: TGTGCCAGCAGCTTAGCAGTCCAAGAGACCCAGTACTTC
cdr3_aa: CASSLAVQETQYF

cdr3_length: 13
clone_size: .
j_call: TRBJ1-5
v_call: TRBV30
d_call: TRBD1
cdr3_nt: TGTGCCTGGAGGGGACAGGGGAATCAGCCCCAGCATTTT
cdr3_aa: CAWRGQGNQPQHF

cdr3_length: 13
clone_size: once
j_call: TRBJ1-2
v_call: TRBV21-1
d_call: .
cdr3_nt: TGTGCCAGCAGCAAAGTAGGTACTTATGGCTACACCTTC
cdr3_aa: CASSKVGTYGYTF

cdr3_length: 16
clone_size: once
j_call: TRBJ2-5
v_call: TRBV6-5
d_call: TRBD1
cdr3_nt: TGTGCCAGCAGTTATGATTACCAGGGGGCTGGTAAGACCCAGTACTTC
cdr3_aa: CASSYDYQGAGKTQYF

cdr3_length: 15
clone_size: once
j_call: TRBJ1-3
v_call: TRBV11-2
d_call: .
cdr3_nt: TGTGCCAGCAGCCTGAGACGGTTCTCTGGAAACACCATATATTTT
cdr3_aa: CASSLRRFSGNTIYF

cdr3_length: 15
clone_size: .
j_call: TRBJ1-1
v_call: TRBV30
d_call: .
cdr3_nt: TGTGCCTGGAGTGTAGGGGTGGGAGGGGGCACTGAAGCTTTCTTT
cdr3_aa: CAWSVGVGGGTEAFF

cdr3_length: 14
clone_size: .
j_call: TRBJ2-2
v_call: TRBV27
d_call: .
cdr3_nt: TGTGCCAGCAGTCCAAATGACAGTCTCGGGGAGCTGTTTTTT
cdr3_aa: CASSPNDSLGELFF

cdr3_length: 21
clone_size: .
j_call: TRBJ1-4
v_call: TRBV21-1
d_call: .
cdr3_nt: TGTGCCAGCAGCAAAGCCGGCCCAGCCCTGCAGCAACCCGAAACTAATGAAAAACTGTTTTTT
cdr3_aa: CASSKAGPALQQPETNEKLFF

cdr3_length: 16
clone_size: few
j_call: TRBJ2-7
v_call: TRBV4-3
d_call: .
cdr3_nt: TGCGCCAGCAGCCAAGATAGGGGGGGACCGTCCTACGAGCAGTACTTC
cdr3_aa: CASSQDRGGPSYEQYF

cdr3_length: 17
clone_size: .
j_call: TRBJ2-7
v_call: TRBV10-2
d_call: TRBD2
cdr3_nt: TGCGCCAGCAGTGAGCTATCGACGGGACTAGTAACCTACGAGCAGTACTTC
cdr3_aa: CASSELSTGLVTYEQYF

cdr3_length: 11
clone_size: .
j_call: TRBJ1-3
v_call: TRBV23-1
d_call: .
cdr3_nt: TGCGCCAGCAGTCACGGAAACACCATATATTTT
cdr3_aa: CASSHGNTIYF

cdr3_length: 15
clone_size: .
j_call: TRBJ1-2
v_call: TRBV5-1
d_call: .
cdr3_nt: TGCGCCAGCAGCAGAGGGACGGCGGAGAGCTATGGCTACACCTTC
cdr3_aa: CASSRGTAESYGYTF

cdr3_length: 14
clone_size: few
j_call: TRBJ1-3
v_call: TRBV6-1
d_call: TRBD1
cdr3_nt: TGTGCCAGCAGTGAATACCGACAGGGATACACCATATATTTT
cdr3_aa: CASSEYRQGYTIYF

cdr3_length: 17
clone_size: .
j_call: TRBJ2-2
v_call: TRBV3-1/TRBV3-2
d_call: TRBD2
cdr3_nt: TGTGCCAGCAGCCCTCGTTTAGGACTAGCGAACACCGGGGAGCTGTTTTTT
cdr3_aa: CASSPRLGLANTGELFF

cdr3_length: 14
clone_size: .
j_call: TRBJ1-6
v_call: TRBV9
d_call: .
cdr3_nt: TGTGCCAGCAGCGTAGGGCCTTCAAATTCACCCCTCCACTTT
cdr3_aa: CASSVGPSNSPLHF

cdr3_length: 14
clone_size: .
j_call: TRBJ2-7
v_call: TRBV19
d_call: TRBD2
cdr3_nt: TGTGCCAGTAGTGGCCCCCGGGGGGACTACGAGCAGTACTTC
cdr3_aa: CASSGPRGDYEQYF

cdr3_length: 15
clone_size: .
j_call: TRBJ1-3
v_call: TRBV15
d_call: .
cdr3_nt: TGTGCCACCAGCAGAGATCCGGGGACTGGAAACACCATATATTTT
cdr3_aa: CATSRDPGTGNTIYF

cdr3_length: 13
clone_size: .
j_call: TRBJ2-1
v_call: TRBV29-1
d_call: .
cdr3_nt: TGCAGCGTTGCTACGGTCGCGTACAATGAGCAGTTCTTC
cdr3_aa: CSVATVAYNEQFF

cdr3_length: 13
clone_size: .
j_call: TRBJ1-4
v_call: TRBV30
d_call: .
cdr3_nt: TGTGCCTGGGGCGGAGTCCCTCATGAAAAACTGTTTTTT
cdr3_aa: CAWGGVPHEKLFF

cdr3_length: 15
clone_size: .
j_call: TRBJ2-2
v_call: TRBV5-1
d_call: TRBD1
cdr3_nt: TGCGCCAGCAGCTTCGGACAGGCAACGGCCGGGGAGCTGTTTTTT
cdr3_aa: CASSFGQATAGELFF

cdr3_length: 13
clone_size: .
j_call: TRBJ2-5
v_call: TRBV7-2
d_call: .
cdr3_nt: TGTGCCAGCAGCTTTTACCCGTCGGAGACCCAGTACTTC
cdr3_aa: CASSFYPSETQYF